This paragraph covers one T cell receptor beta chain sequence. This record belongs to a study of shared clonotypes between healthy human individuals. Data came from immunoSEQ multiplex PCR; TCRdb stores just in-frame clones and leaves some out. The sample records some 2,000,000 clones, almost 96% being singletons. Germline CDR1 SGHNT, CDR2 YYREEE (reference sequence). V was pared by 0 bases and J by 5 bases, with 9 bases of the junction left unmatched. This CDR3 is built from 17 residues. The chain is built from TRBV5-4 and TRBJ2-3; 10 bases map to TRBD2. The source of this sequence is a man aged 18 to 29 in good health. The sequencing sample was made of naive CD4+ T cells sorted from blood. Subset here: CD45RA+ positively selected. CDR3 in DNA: TGTGCCAGCAGCTTGGATCTCAGCGGGGGGGCGAGAGATACGCAGTATTTT. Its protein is CASSLDLSGGARDTQYF.